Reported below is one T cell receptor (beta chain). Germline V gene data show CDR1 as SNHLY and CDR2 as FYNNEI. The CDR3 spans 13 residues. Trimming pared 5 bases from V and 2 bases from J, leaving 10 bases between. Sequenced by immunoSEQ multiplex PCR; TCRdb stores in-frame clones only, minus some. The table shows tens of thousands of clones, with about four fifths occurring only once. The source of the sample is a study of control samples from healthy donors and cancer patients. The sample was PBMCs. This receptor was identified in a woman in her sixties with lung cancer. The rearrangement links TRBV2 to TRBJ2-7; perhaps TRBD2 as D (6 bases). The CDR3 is CASSLGGPYEQYF. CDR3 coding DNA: TGTGCCAGCAGTTTGGGAGGACCCTACGAGCAGTACTTC.